One and the same sample provided the 23 T cell receptor beta chains below, sequenced in a study of cytomegalovirus exposure and HLA in healthy donors. The PCR employed 60 Vbeta primers together with 13 Jbeta primers. The protocol was immunoSEQ multiplex PCR, while the TCRdb copy is restricted to in-frame clones and leaves out a portion. The profile shows fewer than 70,000 clones, 75% to 90% of them singletons. Sequenced input: PBMCs. These receptors were collected from a woman aged 40-49 years in good health and CMV-seronegative.

The chain couples TRBV5-1 to TRBJ2-3; D is unclear. The V gene lost 2 bases and the J gene lost 1 base, with 5 bases spanning the gap. From germline, CDR1 is SGHRS and CDR2 YFSETQ. The CDR3 totals 13 residues. CDR3 residues: CASSFRGTDTQYF. Written as DNA, the CDR3 is TGCGCCAGCAGCTTTAGAGGCACAGATACGCAGTATTTT.

V gene TRBV13 combines with J gene TRBJ2-3; 10 positions agree with TRBD1. Germline assignment: CDR1 PRHDT and CDR2 FYEKMQ (reference sequence). J lost 10 bases, V lost 5 bases, and 9 bases had no gene match. The CDR3 is 14 amino acids. This CDR3 reads CASSARTGGGAQYF. CDR3 DNA sequence: TGTGCCAGCAGCGCAAGGACAGGGGGAGGTGCGCAGTATTTT.

The V gene is TRBV5-4, the J gene TRBJ2-2; 11 bases line up with TRBD2. J was trimmed by 0 bases and V by 4 bases; bases with no gene match: 2. The CDR3 length is 16 residues. CDR1 is SGHNT and CDR2 is YYREEE in the germline V gene (reference sequence). The CDR3 nucleotides are TGTGCCAGCAGCAGGACTAGCGGGTCGAACACCGGGGAGCTGTTTTTT. Protein product: CASSRTSGSNTGELFF. The full variable domain, its missing parts supplied by reference TRBV5-4 and TRBJ2-2, is ETGVTQSPTHLIKTRGQQVTLRCSSQSGHNTVSWYQQALGQGPQFIFQYYREEENGRGNFPPRFSGLQFPNYSSELNVNALELDDSALYLCASSRTSGSNTGELFFGEGSRLTVL.

The V call is TRBV7-9, the J call TRBJ2-6, with D perhaps matching TRBD2 (6 bases). The germline gives CDR1 SEHNR, CDR2 FQNEAQ (reference sequence). Deletions cut 5 bases from V and 2 bases from J, with 13 bases between. This CDR3 spans 16 amino acids. The CDR3 DNA reads as TGTGCCAGCAGCCCAACGGGGGTGACTGGGGCCAACGTCCTGACTTTC. This translates into CASSPTGVTGANVLTF.

In its sample, this clone was seen once. The chain carries TRBV19 and TRBJ1-2, with TRBD1 as a possible D gene (6 bases). Trimming removed 7 bases at V and 5 bases at J, with 17 bases between. Germline assignment: CDR1 LNHDA and CDR2 SQIVND (reference sequence). This CDR3 spans 14 amino acids. Here the CDR3 reads CASTPSGAKYGYTF. In nucleotides, the CDR3 is TGTGCCAGTACCCCGTCAGGGGCGAAGTATGGCTACACCTTC.

The gene calls are TRBV4-3 and TRBJ2-2, with D hard to call. Between the trimmed V and J ends, which lost 4 bases and 6 bases, there was a span of 9 bases. Germline CDR1 reads LGHNA; CDR2 reads YSLEER. The CDR3 loop spans 13 amino acids. CDR3 nucleotide sequence: TGCGCCAGCAGCCGACTTGGTCCCGGGGAGCTGTTTTTT. It encodes CASSRLGPGELFF.

The CDR3 sequence: CASSQATRETQYF. In DNA form, the CDR3 reads TGCGCCAGCAGCCAAGCAACCCGGGAGACCCAGTACTTC. This chain links TRBV4-1 with TRBJ2-5; D is ambiguous. V was clipped by 1 base and J by 5 bases, with 8 bases between them. The length of the CDR3 is 13 residues. From germline, CDR1 is MGHRA and CDR2 YSYEKL.

The V gene is TRBV9, the J gene TRBJ1-1; 8 bases fit TRBD1. Per the germline V gene, CDR1 is SGDLS and CDR2 is YYNGEE. CDR3 length: 14 residues. The V segment lost 4 bases and the J segment 5 bases; nucleotides outside the gene matches: 7. The CDR3 protein is CASSKAGGRTEAFF. CDR3 nucleotides: TGTGCCAGCAGCAAGGCAGGGGGCCGGACTGAAGCTTTCTTT.

The table lists this clone with a few counts. This chain connects TRBV27 to TRBJ1-1, with TRBD1 as a possible D gene (5 bases). V lost 4 bases, J lost 4 bases, and 10 bases lay in between. CDR1 and CDR2 from the germline V gene are MNHEY and SMNVEV (reference sequence). The CDR3 contains 13 residues. As DNA, the CDR3 is TGTGCCAGCAGTTGGGGAGGGGCCACTGAAGCTTTCTTT. Amino acids: CASSWGGATEAFF.

The chain employs TRBV18 and TRBJ2-2, with D possibly TRBD2 on 6 matching bases. Trimming cost V 3 bases and J 4 bases, with 12 bases left between them. Germline V gene data show CDR1 as KGHSH and CDR2 as LQKENI. The CDR3 is made up of 15 amino acids. The CDR3 sequence: CASSPWTEGTGELFF. CDR3 sequence (DNA): TGTGCCAGCTCACCTTGGACGGAGGGCACCGGGGAGCTGTTTTTT.

This chain joins TRBV27 and TRBJ2-1; 12 bases fit TRBD2. Germline values: CDR1 MNHEY, CDR2 SMNVEV (reference sequence). The V and J ends lost 8 bases and 8 bases, in that order; junction bases with no gene match: 10. This CDR3 contains 15 residues. CDR3 bases: TGTGCCAGCGGAACTGGCCTAGCGGGAGGGTATGAGCAGTTCTTC. It yields the protein CASGTGLAGGYEQFF.

The chain carries TRBV28 and TRBJ2-2; possible D gene TRBD1, 5 bases. The CDR3 runs 13 residues. Trimming stripped 1 base from V and 5 bases from J, with 5 bases between. The germline V gene has CDR1 MDHEN and CDR2 SYDVKM. CDR3 amino acids: CASSLSGTGELFF. As DNA, the CDR3 is TGTGCCAGCAGTTTATCAGGGACCGGGGAGCTGTTTTTT.

Details on this clone: The same CDR3 also results from other DNA sequences found in this sample. This sequence joins TRBV4-3 and TRBJ2-1, with 8 nucleotides matching TRBD2. V lost 2 bases and J lost 3; bases outside the gene matches: 3. Germline CDR1 is LGHNA and CDR2 is YSLEER. There are 15 residues in the CDR3. The CDR3 sequence is CASSQPSGGYNEQFF. CDR3 in DNA: TGCGCCAGCAGCCAACCCAGCGGGGGCTACAATGAGCAGTTCTTC.

The rearrangement uses TRBV28 and TRBJ1-1, with TRBD1 matching 9 bases. This CDR3 comprises 14 residues. Trimming at V came to 4 bases and at J to 6 bases, leaving 6 bases not matched to a gene. CDR1 MDHEN and CDR2 SYDVKM come from the germline V gene. CDR3 in DNA: TGTGCCAGCAGTTACAGGGGGCCTCAAGCTGAAGCTTTCTTT. As protein: CASSYRGPQAEAFF.

The rearrangement links TRBV5-6 to TRBJ2-3, with 8 bases aligning to TRBD2. Unmatched junction bases numbered 3, after V lost 4 bases and J lost 2 bases. The germline V gene encodes CDR1 SGHDT and CDR2 YYEEEE. The CDR3 sequence is 14 residues long. CDR3 bases: TGTGCCAGCAGCAATAGCGGGATCACAGATACGCAGTATTTT. It codes for CASSNSGITDTQYF.

The chain is built from TRBV7-9 and TRBJ2-7; no firm D call. The CDR3 totals 14 residues. Germline-derived CDR1 and CDR2 are SEHNR and FQNEAQ (reference sequence). The V end was cut by 9 bases, the J end by 3 bases, with 18 bases between. The CDR3 spells CASNFLQLGYEQYF. The CDR3 DNA follows: TGTGCCAGTAATTTCCTCCAGCTAGGCTACGAGCAGTACTTC.

The J gene is TRBJ1-2, the V gene TRBV7-8; perhaps TRBD1 as D (6 bases). Germline V lookup: CDR1 SGHVS, CDR2 FQNEAQ. The CDR3 loop spans 18 amino acids. V was shortened by 4 bases and J by 2 bases, with 23 bases between the two germline ends. The CDR3 protein is CASSSRLISGDRNYGYTF. The CDR3 DNA sequence: TGTGCCAGCAGCTCCCGTTTAATCTCAGGGGACCGCAACTATGGCTACACCTTC.

The chain combines TRBV6-4 with TRBJ2-1, with TRBD2 identical over 15 bases. From germline, CDR1 is MRHNA and CDR2 SNTAGT. This CDR3 has 15 residues. V gave up 2 bases and J gave up 9 bases; unmatched junction bases: 2. CDR3: CASSDRTSGRAEQFF. In nucleotides, the CDR3 is TGTGCCAGCAGTGACCGGACTAGCGGGAGGGCTGAGCAGTTCTTC.

The rearrangement joins TRBV11-3 to TRBJ2-1; weak D call: TRBD1 (5 bases). The V and J ends lost 1 base and 0 bases respectively, with 10 bases between them. The CDR3 consists of 16 residues. From germline, CDR1 is SGHNT and CDR2 YENEEA. The CDR3 sequence is CASSLVWTSSYNEQFF. In nucleotides, the CDR3 is TGTGCCAGCAGCTTAGTGTGGACAAGCTCCTACAATGAGCAGTTCTTC.

This rearrangement joins TRBV7-9 to TRBJ2-3; D possibly corresponds to TRBD1 (6 bases). Per the germline V gene, CDR1 is SEHNR and CDR2 is FQNEAQ (reference sequence). V was trimmed by 4 bases and J by 0 bases, leaving 8 bases between them. The CDR3 extends over 14 amino acids. The DNA of the CDR3 is TGTGCCAGCAGCTCAACAGGGAGCACAGATACGCAGTATTTT. Protein: CASSSTGSTDTQYF.

This chain connects TRBV5-1 to TRBJ1-1, with 7 bases fitting TRBD1. V trimming: 3 bases; J trimming: 4 bases; junction bases outside the gene matches: 9. Germline CDR1 SGHRS, CDR2 YFSETQ. The CDR3 is 15 amino acids. As DNA, the CDR3 is TGCGCCAGCAGCTCGACAGGGCTCCCGACCACTGAAGCTTTCTTT. Translation gives CASSSTGLPTTEAFF. Looking up the rest from reference TRBV5-1 and TRBJ1-1 gives the full variable domain: KAGVTQTPRYLIKTRGQQVTLSCSPISGHRSVSWYQQTPGQGLQFLFEYFSETQRNKGNFPGRFSGRQFSNSRSEMNVSTLELGDSALYLCASSSTGLPTTEAFFGQGTRLTVV.

CDR3 in DNA: TGTGCCAGTAGTATAGGGGGGACAGGTCTCTATGGCTACACCTTC. Translating gives CASSIGGTGLYGYTF. The V and J genes are TRBV19 and TRBJ1-2; 8 bases align to TRBD1. The CDR3 runs 15 residues. Per germline, CDR1 LNHDA and CDR2 SQIVND (reference sequence). J lost 4 bases, V lost 1 base, and 5 bases had no gene match.

V usage is TRBV6-6 and J usage is TRBJ2-4, with D perhaps matching TRBD1 (6 bases). The germline CDR1 and CDR2 sequences are MNHNY and SVGAGI (reference sequence). Trimming stripped 0 bases from V and 6 bases from J, with 15 bases between. The CDR3 covers 16 residues. The CDR3 region is CASSYSRDNGGNIQYF. The CDR3 bases are TGTGCCAGCAGTTACTCCCGGGACAACGGAGGAAACATTCAGTACTTC.